This note documents a single TCR beta chain sequence. What it recognizes is unknown. Every sorted population was more than 98% pure. This entry is derived from a study of beta chain features in type 1 diabetes. Study-level background: Over all samples combined, 107,917,701 sorted cells were examined. The study, taken as a whole, reports: Among patients, naive, central memory and Treg TCRB repertoires appeared more similar than among healthy donors.

Reverse transcribing all isolated RNA meant expressed TCRB transcripts were sequenced. Here immunoSEQ multiplex PCR was the method, and the copy in TCRdb shows in-frame clones only, minus some. The repertoire holds a few hundred thousand clones, with about 29% as singletons. From germline, CDR1 is MNHEY and CDR2 SVGAGI. The CDR3 has 11 amino acids. V was trimmed by 6 bases and J by 4 bases, leaving 4 bases between them. This sequence joins TRBV6-5 and TRBJ1-5; D unclear. Material for sequencing was naive CD4+ T cells from blood. This TCR derives from a man aged 18 to 30 in good health. The DNA of the CDR3 is TGTGCCAGCAGGCTGAATCAGCCCCAGCATTTT. Residues: CASRLNQPQHF.